Below are 14 T cell receptor beta chains sequenced from a single sample in a study of T cells in tuberculosis. This table comes from immunoSEQ multiplex PCR, and its TCRdb copy is limited to in-frame clones, with some not included. The data hold under 50,000 clones, with 95% observed a single time. Sequenced sample: PBMCs. The receptors stem from a donor between 5 and 29 years old with latent tuberculosis or without tuberculosis infection.

DNA for the CDR3: TGTGCCAGCAGCCTAAGACGGACAGGGGAAGGCTACACCTTC. It encodes CASSLRRTGEGYTF. The V and J genes are TRBV7-3 and TRBJ1-2; 9 bases are a match to TRBD1. This CDR3 spans 14 amino acids. V lost 5 bases, J lost 8 bases, and 9 bases stayed unmatched. CDR1 is SGHTA and CDR2 is FQGTGA in the germline V gene.

V and J are TRBV11-2 and TRBJ2-1; D is unclear. Trimming took 1 base from V and 9 from J, leaving 7 bases between them. Germline assignment: CDR1 SGHAT and CDR2 FQNNGV. This CDR3 is built from 12 residues. The CDR3 DNA is TGTGCCAGCAGCTTAGGTAGTGGTGAGCAGTTCTTC. Residues: CASSLGSGEQFF.

This chain connects TRBV7-2 to TRBJ1-5; a weak D match, TRBD1 (6 bases). Between the trimmed V and J ends, which lost 4 bases and 4 bases, there was a span of 17 bases. The CDR3 extends over 16 amino acids. CDR1 is SGHTA, CDR2 FQGNSA, per germline. The CDR3 sequence: CASSSRAGTRNQPQHF. The CDR3 nucleotides read TGTGCCAGCAGCTCCCGAGCCGGGACACGAAATCAGCCCCAGCATTTT.

The chain is built from TRBV28 and TRBJ2-2, with 10 bases that match TRBD2. Germline-derived CDR1 and CDR2 are MDHEN and SYDVKM. The CDR3 consists of 17 residues. V was clipped by 6 bases and J by 2 bases; unmatched bases: 9. The DNA of the CDR3 is TGTGCCAGCAGCGTATCTGAGCGGGGGGGCAACACCGGGGAGCTGTTTTTT. Translated, it gives CASSVSERGGNTGELFF.

V usage is TRBV19 and J usage is TRBJ2-2, with 8 bases lining up with TRBD1. Germline loops: CDR1 LNHDA, CDR2 SQIVND (reference sequence). Trimming cost V 3 bases and J 4 bases; bases outside gene matches: 1. This CDR3 has 14 amino acids. The CDR3 nucleotides are TGTGCCAGTAGTATTCAGGGGGCCACCGGGGAGCTGTTTTTT. It yields the protein CASSIQGATGELFF.

This clone came up once. The chain recombines TRBV7-8 with TRBJ2-1; 7 nucleotides match TRBD2. Germline-derived CDR1 and CDR2 are SGHVS and FQNEAQ. The CDR3 extends over 15 amino acids. V shed 2 bases and J 6 bases; nucleotides not matched to a gene: 7. The CDR3 coding sequence is TGTGCCAGCAGCTTATTTTGGGGGGGTCCCAATGAGCAGTTCTTC. Translation: CASSLFWGGPNEQFF. Full variable domain (remainder filled in from reference TRBV7-8 and TRBJ2-1): GAGVSQSPRYKVAKRGQDVALRCDPISGHVSLFWYQQALGQGPEFLTYFQNEAQLDKSGLPSDRFFAERPEGSVSTLKIQRTQQEDSAVYLCASSLFWGGPNEQFFGPGTRLTVL.

This chain connects TRBV29-1 to TRBJ2-2, with a tentative D call TRBD1 (6 bases). Trimming left V 4 bases short and J 1 base short, with 13 bases between. The CDR3 loop spans 15 amino acids. CDR1 is SQVTM and CDR2 is ANQGSEA in the germline V gene. CDR3 sequence reads: CSVVLGQLNTGELFF. CDR3 nucleotide sequence: TGCAGCGTTGTACTCGGACAGTTGAACACCGGGGAGCTGTTTTTT.

V and J are TRBV2 and TRBJ1-2, with D possibly being TRBD1 (5 bases). Deletions cut 5 bases from V and 4 bases from J, with 17 bases between. The germline gives CDR1 SNHLY, CDR2 FYNNEI. The CDR3 spans 15 residues. The CDR3 is CASSPVQDIRYGYTF. CDR3 DNA sequence: TGTGCCAGCAGTCCAGTACAGGACATCCGCTATGGCTACACCTTC.

This clone was detected only once. The rearrangement uses TRBV25-1 and TRBJ2-7, with D possibly TRBD1 on 5 matching bases. In germline, CDR1 is MGHDK, CDR2 SYGVNS. This CDR3 spans 15 amino acids. Trimming took off 2 bases at V and 2 bases at J, with 13 bases between the two ends. The CDR3 DNA follows: TGTGCCAGCAGTGAAGCAGGGCAGGCCGCCTACGAGCAGTACTTC. Protein sequence: CASSEAGQAAYEQYF.

This chain links TRBV19 with TRBJ1-2; D is uncertain. Germline assignment: CDR1 LNHDA and CDR2 SQIVND (reference sequence). Trimming pared 4 bases from V and 1 base from J, leaving 10 bases between. The CDR3 has 14 amino acids. The CDR3 coding sequence is TGTGCCAGTAGTAACTCGGTCCTTAACTATGGCTACACCTTC. It codes for CASSNSVLNYGYTF.

J is TRBJ1-4 and V is TRBV13; no clear D. The CDR3 loop spans 15 amino acids. Looked up from germline, CDR1 is PRHDT and CDR2 is FYEKMQ (reference sequence). V lost 5 bases, J lost 0 bases, and 10 bases lay in between. CDR3 in amino acids: CASSLLTATNEKLFF. CDR3 DNA: TGTGCCAGCAGCCTACTGACTGCAACTAATGAAAAACTGTTTTTT.

The gene calls are TRBV28 and TRBJ1-4; TRBD1 agrees at 8 bases. The CDR3 has 14 amino acids. J gave up 4 bases and V 5 bases, and 3 bases lay outside the gene matches. Germline CDR1 reads MDHEN; CDR2 reads SYDVKM. The CDR3 bases are TGTGCCAGCAGTCAAACAGGGGGTAATGAAAAACTGTTTTTT. This sequence encodes CASSQTGGNEKLFF.

Written as DNA, the CDR3 is TGTGCCAGCAGCCGGCCAAACCCCCAGGGGATCAGCAATCAGCCCCAGCATTTT. Translating gives CASSRPNPQGISNQPQHF. This chain connects TRBV11-3 to TRBJ1-5, with D possibly matching TRBD1 (6 bases). CDR1 and CDR2 (germline): SGHNT, YENEEA. V lost 5 bases to trimming and J lost 1 base, with 21 bases between them. The CDR3 has 18 residues.

The chain links TRBV6-6 to TRBJ1-2; 7 bases agree with TRBD1. This CDR3 is built from 14 residues. Per germline, CDR1 MNHNY and CDR2 SVGAGI (reference sequence). V was pared by 4 bases and J by 5 bases, with 7 bases of the junction left unmatched. DNA of the CDR3: TGTGCCAGCAGTTCCGCGACAGGGTGGTATGGCTACACCTTC. It is translated as CASSSATGWYGYTF.